The text below deals with one TCR beta chain. This sample stems from a study of blood T cell repertoires in COVID-19. Study summary: Material from acute and convalescent COVID-19 was sourced from the United States, Italy and Spain.

This table comes from immunoSEQ multiplex PCR, and its TCRdb copy is limited to in-frame clones, with some not included. The sample records around 450,000 clones, roughly 87% being singletons. With V trimmed by 5 bases and J by 5 bases, 7 bases remained unmatched. Germline lookup yields CDR1 SGHVS and CDR2 FQNEAQ. The CDR3 has 14 residues. This chain uses TRBV7-8 with TRBJ2-7; 9 positions agree with TRBD1. Sequenced: PBMCs or T cells enriched from blood (not recorded which). This sequence was found in a man aged 18 to 35 who had recovered from COVID-19. The CDR3 sequence: CASSPGTGIHEQYF. The CDR3 DNA sequence: TGTGCCAGCAGCCCCGGGACAGGGATCCACGAGCAGTACTTC.